Listed here are 23 T cell receptor beta chains from one sample, sequenced in a study of vaccination effects on CD4 cells after COVID-19. Sequencing was preceded by expansion of antigen-specific CD4+ T cells with viral peptide pools in the ViraFEST assay. Culturing for more than eight days preceded CD4+ T cell isolation. Of the BNT162b2 and mRNA-1273 vaccines, participants received two doses of one or the other. Their target antigens are unknown. TCRdb keeps only in-frame clones here, not all; method: immunoSEQ multiplex PCR. Of fewer than 50,000 clones detected, 82% appear once; the ten largest clones hold 1.5% to 2.5%. Sequencing used CD4+ T cells from PBMCs cultured with HCoV-NL63 spike peptides, obtained after COVID-19 vaccination. Receptors were obtained from a human donor who received a COVID-19 vaccine. Some clones in this sample may be carry-over from other donors' samples.

CDR3 DNA sequence: TGTGCCAGCAGTTCCTACGACACTCCAGGAAACATTCAGTACTTC. This sequence encodes CASSSYDTPGNIQYF. V gene TRBV6-5 combines with J gene TRBJ2-4; the D is unclear. This CDR3 comprises 15 residues. The ends were cut back, 4 bases at V and 6 bases at J, with 16 bases in the middle. Germline V lookup: CDR1 MNHEY, CDR2 SVGAGI.

The rearrangement links TRBV5-1 to TRBJ2-5; D is undetermined. Germline lookup yields CDR1 SGHRS and CDR2 YFSETQ. The CDR3 runs 12 residues. Trimming pared 2 bases from V and 0 bases from J, leaving 2 bases between. The CDR3 DNA reads as TGCGCCAGCAGCTTTAACCAAGAGACCCAGTACTTC. Its translation: CASSFNQETQYF.

This clone has just a few counts. The chain couples TRBV6-2 or TRBV6-3 to TRBJ2-1; D call uncertain. V gave up 5 bases and J gave up 6 bases, with 8 bases separating them. Germline CDR1 MNHEY, CDR2 SVGEGT. The CDR3 has 12 amino acids. CDR3 bases: TGTGCCAGCAGTGGACCGTTCAATGAGCAGTTCTTC. This sequence encodes CASSGPFNEQFF.

The chain recombines TRBV29-1 with TRBJ1-2, with no clear D. V was cut by 1 base and J by 3 bases, with 6 bases left in between. Germline V CDR1 and CDR2: SQVTM, ANQGSEA. CDR3 length: 12 amino acids. In nucleotides, the CDR3 is TGCAGCGTTGAAGGGCCAGACTATGGCTACACCTTC. It specifies CSVEGPDYGYTF.

The gene calls are TRBV2 and TRBJ1-1; the D gene is possibly TRBD1 (5 bases). The germline gives CDR1 SNHLY, CDR2 FYNNEI. This CDR3 has 14 residues. Between the trimmed V and J ends, which lost 6 bases and 3 bases, there was a span of 14 bases. CDR3 sequence: CASRWGRSDTEAFF. Here the CDR3 DNA reads TGTGCCAGCAGATGGGGCCGTTCAGACACTGAAGCTTTCTTT.

The chain combines TRBV7-2 with TRBJ2-3; 11 bases fit TRBD2. CDR3 length equals 17 residues. V was clipped by 6 bases and J by 4 bases; unmatched bases: 12. CDR1 and CDR2 (germline): SGHTA, FQGNSA. In DNA form, the CDR3 reads TGTGCCAGCAGTTTCCTACCTAGCGGGGGGAGGGCAGATACGCAGTATTTT. It is translated as CASSFLPSGGRADTQYF.

Only a few counts were recorded for this clone. V gene TRBV6-1 combines with J gene TRBJ2-5; D unclear. CDR3 size: 15 residues. Germline V gene lookup returns CDR1 MNHNS and CDR2 SASEGT. The V end was cut by 2 bases, the J end by 1 base, with 11 bases between. The DNA of the CDR3 is TGTGCCAGCAGTGAAAGGCGTCGGCTCCAAGAGACCCAGTACTTC. Translation gives CASSERRRLQETQYF.

The V call is TRBV7-3, the J call TRBJ2-5, with 9 bases matching TRBD2. Germline V gene sequence: CDR1 SGHTA, CDR2 FQGTGA. The CDR3 loop spans 15 amino acids. Trimming at V came to 5 bases and at J to 4 bases, leaving 8 bases not matched to a gene. The CDR3 reads CASSPLAGNLETQYF. The CDR3 nucleotides are TGTGCCAGCAGCCCTCTAGCGGGGAATTTAGAGACCCAGTACTTC.

CDR3 sequence reads: CASSPGQGRTKNIQYF. The CDR3 bases are TGTGCCAGCTCGCCGGGACAGGGTCGAACCAAAAACATTCAGTACTTC. J is TRBJ2-4 and V is TRBV18; 9 bases align to TRBD1. This CDR3 spans 16 amino acids. With V trimmed by 6 bases and J by 2 bases, 8 bases remained unmatched. The germline CDR1 and CDR2 sequences are KGHSH and LQKENI.

The chain is built from TRBV7-2 and TRBJ1-1; D remains unclear. Germline lookup yields CDR1 SGHTA and CDR2 FQGNSA. With 2 bases removed from V and 7 bases from J, the gap between germline ends came to 8 bases. The CDR3 has 12 residues. This chain's CDR3 is CASSLMGVEAFF. In DNA, the CDR3 is TGTGCCAGCAGCTTAATGGGCGTTGAAGCTTTCTTT.

The V gene is TRBV7-2, the J gene TRBJ1-5, with D tentatively TRBD1 (5 bases). The length of the CDR3 is 16 residues. CDR1 is SGHTA, CDR2 FQGNSA, per germline. Trimming cost V 6 bases and J 2 bases, with 17 bases left between them. CDR3: CASRNQGGLGNQPQHF. Here the CDR3 DNA reads TGTGCCAGCAGAAATCAGGGTGGGCTTGGCAATCAGCCCCAGCATTTT.

The rearrangement uses TRBV7-3 and TRBJ2-6, with D possibly TRBD2 on 5 matching bases. Trimming cost V 5 bases and J 9 bases, with 11 bases left between them. Germline V gives CDR1 SGHTA, CDR2 FQGTGA. This CDR3 comprises 13 residues. The CDR3 DNA reads as TGTGCCAGCAGCCAAGACGGAGGCAACGTCCTGACTTTC. Encoded protein: CASSQDGGNVLTF.

The chain employs TRBV18 and TRBJ2-2; 9 nucleotides agree with TRBD1. V was clipped by 5 bases and J by 6 bases; unmatched bases: 10. The CDR3 sequence is 16 residues long. Germline assignment: CDR1 KGHSH and CDR2 LQKENI. The CDR3 DNA follows: TGTGCCAGCTCAGGATACCGGGACAGGGACGCCGGGGAGCTGTTTTTT. Its protein product is CASSGYRDRDAGELFF.

This chain joins TRBV19 and TRBJ1-5; a possible D gene is TRBD1 (6 bases). The CDR3 is 15 residues long. V was shortened by 0 bases and J by 4 bases, with 10 bases between the two germline ends. The V gene's germline CDR1 is LNHDA and CDR2 SQIVND (reference sequence). CDR3 region: CASSIDPRGNQPQHF. Written as DNA, the CDR3 is TGTGCCAGTAGTATAGACCCCAGGGGAAATCAGCCCCAGCATTTT.

This clone has just one count. The DNA for the CDR3 is TGTGCCAGCAGCTTGGTGCCGGGGACGGAGACCCAGTACTTC. Its protein product is CASSLVPGTETQYF. The chain links TRBV5-5 to TRBJ2-5, with D perhaps being TRBD1 or TRBD2 (5 bases each). The CDR3 sequence is 14 residues long. V was shortened by 0 bases and J by 5 bases, with 11 bases between the two germline ends. Germline V gene lookup returns CDR1 SGHKS and CDR2 YYEKEE (reference sequence). The complete variable domain, with remaining parts taken from reference TRBV5-5 and TRBJ2-5, reads DAGVTQSPTHLIKTRGQQVTLRCSPISGHKSVSWYQQVLGQGPQFIFQYYEKEERGRGNFPDRFSARQFPNYSSELNVNALLLGDSALYLCASSLVPGTETQYFGPGTRLLVL.

The chain couples TRBV24-1 to TRBJ2-3; 7 nucleotides line up with TRBD1. V was clipped by 3 bases and J by 1 base; unmatched bases: 6. The CDR3 extends over 16 amino acids. Per the germline V gene, CDR1 is KGHDR and CDR2 is SFDVKD. The CDR3 loop reads CATSDPTGAGTDTQYF. Here the CDR3 DNA reads TGTGCCACCAGTGATCCAACAGGGGCGGGCACAGATACGCAGTATTTT.

The rearrangement joins TRBV2 to TRBJ1-1, with 9 positions matching TRBD1. The CDR3 covers 15 residues. From germline, CDR1 is SNHLY and CDR2 FYNNEI. The trim removed 6 bases at V and 1 base at J, leaving 6 bases unmatched. The CDR3 DNA reads TGTGCCAGCAGGAGAACAGGGGGCCCGAACACTGAAGCTTTCTTT. As protein: CASRRTGGPNTEAFF.

This rearrangement joins TRBV6-5 to TRBJ2-7; 8 nucleotides match TRBD1. CDR3 length: 12 residues. Germline trimming cut 7 bases from V and 10 bases from J; bases unmatched to any gene: 9. CDR1 is MNHEY, CDR2 SVGAGI, per germline. The CDR3 DNA follows: TGTGCCAGCACTATAGGGACAGGTCGTCAGTACGTC. Translating gives CASTIGTGRQYV.

This rearrangement joins TRBV5-1 to TRBJ2-1, with D unresolved. This CDR3 is built from 15 residues. Germline-derived CDR1 and CDR2 are SGHRS and YFSETQ. V gave up 2 bases and J gave up 0 bases, with 9 bases separating them. The CDR3 DNA reads TGCGCCAGCAGCTTTGTGGGCACCTCCTACAATGAGCAGTTCTTC. Its translation: CASSFVGTSYNEQFF.

The chain has TRBV7-3 and TRBJ2-3; 8 nucleotides match TRBD2. The CDR3 consists of 14 residues. Germline V gene sequence: CDR1 SGHTA, CDR2 FQGTGA. V shed 5 bases, J shed 3 bases, and the junction held 4 bases outside the gene matches. The DNA of the CDR3 is TGTGCCAGCAGCCGCGGGGGGCCGACAGATACGCAGTATTTT. Its protein product is CASSRGGPTDTQYF. The full variable domain, with the rest looked up from reference TRBV7-3 and TRBJ2-3, is GAGVSQTPSNKVTEKGKYVELRCDPISGHTALYWYRQSLGQGPEFLIYFQGTGAADDSGLPNDRFFAVRPEGSVSTLKIQRTERGDSAVYLCASSRGGPTDTQYFGPGTRLTVL.

This clone was seen more than once but under ten times. This sequence joins TRBV27 and TRBJ2-3; D is unclear. The ends were cut back, 6 bases at V and 1 base at J, with 17 bases in the middle. Germline V lookup: CDR1 MNHEY, CDR2 SMNVEV (reference sequence). The CDR3 consists of 16 residues. This CDR3 is CASRFSPPQGTDTQYF. The CDR3, as DNA: TGTGCCAGCAGATTCTCACCACCCCAGGGCACAGATACGCAGTATTTT.

The chain links TRBV19 to TRBJ1-1; no clear D gene. V gave up 1 base and J gave up 2 bases, with 14 bases separating them. CDR3 length: 16 residues. Germline CDR1 LNHDA, CDR2 SQIVND (reference sequence). The CDR3: CASSIGPRTANTEAFF. CDR3 coding DNA: TGTGCCAGTAGTATAGGCCCCCGGACGGCCAACACTGAAGCTTTCTTT.

The table lists this clone with a few counts. The gene calls are TRBV12-3 or TRBV12-4 and TRBJ2-5; D is possibly TRBD2 (6 bases). Trimming took 6 bases from V and 5 from J, leaving 13 bases between them. This CDR3 contains 13 residues. DNA for the CDR3: TGTGCCAGCAGCTACTTGGCGGGGGAGACCCAGTACTTC. This codes for CASSYLAGETQYF.